A selection of T cell receptor beta chains follows, all from one sample in a study of blood T cell repertoires in COVID-19. Some clones are missing from TCRdb's copy, which holds only in-frame ones; the method was immunoSEQ multiplex PCR. The table includes over 200,000 clones, about 86% detected once. Sequencing was performed on peripheral blood. Source of these receptors: a man aged 40-49 years with active or convalescent COVID-19. Both conserved end residues are part of each CDR3. A D gene is named only where the DNA matches it firmly. Clone size appears in some rows only: once, few, many, or a class for an expanded clone.

D | size | J | V | CDR3 | DNA
. | . | TRBJ2-6 | TRBV4-1 | CASSLGTPGLSGANVLTF | TGCGCCAGCAGCCTTGGGACACCGGGGCTCTCTGGGGCCAACGTCCTGACTTTC
. | . | TRBJ1-4 | TRBV5-4 | CASSLDGSEKLFF | TGTGCCAGCAGCTTGGATGGCAGTGAAAAACTGTTTTTT
. | . | TRBJ1-2 | TRBV30 | CAWEGVMDGYTF | TGTGCCTGGGAAGGGGTTATGGATGGCTACACCTTC
TRBD2 | . | TRBJ2-5 | TRBV5-1 | CASSLGASGSEQETQYF | TGCGCCAGCAGCTTGGGGGCTAGCGGGAGTGAGCAAGAGACCCAGTACTTC
. | once | TRBJ2-2 | TRBV30 | CAWSVPGNTGELFF | TGTGCCTGGAGTGTACCAGGGAACACCGGGGAGCTGTTTTTT
. | . | TRBJ1-4 | TRBV5-8 | CASSARQTTNEKLFF | TGTGCCAGCAGCGCCAGACAGACAACTAATGAAAAACTGTTTTTT
. | . | TRBJ2-1 | TRBV25-1 | CASSDRAQMYNEQFF | TGTGCCAGCAGTGACAGGGCCCAAATGTACAATGAGCAGTTCTTC
TRBD1 | few | TRBJ1-6 | TRBV27 | CASSRQGNDSPLHF | TGTGCCAGCAGTCGACAGGGAAACGATTCACCCCTCCACTTT
. | . | TRBJ2-3 | TRBV19 | CASLSGPRDTQYF | TGTGCCAGTCTCTCCGGTCCTCGGGATACGCAGTATTTT
. | . | TRBJ1-1 | TRBV7-9 | CASSLVFGNTEAFF | TGTGCCAGCAGCTTAGTATTCGGGAACACTGAAGCTTTCTTT
. | . | TRBJ1-5 | TRBV30 | CAWSAGGPEPQHF | TGTGCCTGGAGTGCGGGGGGTCCCGAGCCCCAGCATTTT
TRBD1 | once | TRBJ1-1 | TRBV7-3 | CASSSGQDEAFF | TGTGCCAGCAGCTCTGGACAGGATGAAGCTTTCTTT
TRBD1 | . | TRBJ2-2 | TRBV5-1 | CASSLDVGQGHTGELFF | TGCGCCAGCAGCTTGGACGTCGGACAGGGACACACCGGGGAGCTGTTTTTT
TRBD2 | few | TRBJ2-2 | TRBV5-4 | CASSFLASGSGELFF | TGTGCCAGCAGCTTTTTGGCTAGCGGGAGCGGGGAGCTGTTTTTT
TRBD1 | . | TRBJ1-1 | TRBV6-5 | CASSYSDRFTEAFF | TGTGCCAGCAGTTACTCGGACAGGTTCACTGAAGCTTTCTTT
TRBD1 | . | TRBJ1-6 | TRBV6-2/TRBV6-3 | CASSLGGDSPLHF | TGTGCCAGCAGTTTAGGGGGCGATTCACCCCTCCACTTT